Below, one T cell receptor beta chain is given with its context. The CDR3 loop spans 18 amino acids. The V gene end was trimmed by 6 bases and the J gene end by 2 bases; junction bases not matched to a gene: 14. Germline CDR1 and CDR2: LGHNT and FRNRAP. Authors' data handling: Nucleated cell number was recorded as an estimate derived from reference gene primer amplification. Here immunoSEQ multiplex PCR was the method, and the copy in TCRdb shows in-frame clones only, minus some. Clonal size and the V and J genes are those of that table, whereas D and trimming came from the DNA. Of 120,000 or so clones in the sample, roughly four fifths were seen once. These data are taken from a study of blood T cell repertoires in COVID-19. About the research overall: The United States, Italy and Spain provided the acute and convalescent COVID-19 samples. Sources were T cells, B-cell-depleted T cells, or PBMCs; the material itself was cDNA or gDNA.

The V gene is TRBV12-5, the J gene TRBJ1-5; 9 nucleotides agree with TRBD1. Sequencing was carried out using peripheral blood. The TCR was taken from a woman in her fifties or sixties with acute or convalescent COVID-19. The CDR3 DNA sequence: TGTGCTAGTGGCGTAGGACAGGGGACGGTTTTTGGCAATCAGCCCCAGCATTTT. Protein sequence: CASGVGQGTVFGNQPQHF.